The TCR beta chain under discussion was sequenced for a study of blood T cell repertoires in COVID-19 (TCRdb year 2020). About the investigation overall: Collaborator samples came from the United States, Italy and Spain and covered acute and convalescent phases of COVID-19. Where HLA class I and class II types were available, the types were taken from metadata supplied by the sample provider, not from assay-based typing. Deeply sampled blood TCRbeta repertoires from subjects exposed to, actively infected with, or recovered from COVID-19 were included in the dataset. Nearly every sample came with metadata listing a de-identified subject ID, COVID-19 status, age in years and sex. The material from the prospective study consisted of cDNA or gDNA derived from T cells, B-cell-depleted T cells, or PBMCs. Samples came from the ongoing ImmuneRACE study (first 160 participants) plus 1,254 subjects from 6 global collaborators. A freely available public database, intended as a resource for researchers studying the immune response to SARS-CoV-2, is where the repertoires were released. What the study reported, not specific to this receptor: Clinical and demographic metadata were provided uncurated, with the amount varying by source and participant.

Enrolling through a virtual design, the prospective study's participants ranged in age from roughly 18 to 90 years and lived across around 25 United States geographic areas. In the prospective study, participants were assigned to cohorts based on the clinical history participants reported in a screening survey and a study questionnaire. Recovered participants in ImmuneRACE Cohort 3 were defined as having two consecutive negative NP/OP PCR tests, clearance from a healthcare professional, or resolution of symptoms. Mobile phlebotomists in the prospective study collected whole blood, serum and a nasopharyngeal or oropharyngeal swab from every participant. Participants in the prospective study had the option to provide additional blood draws and questionnaires over a roughly two-month period. Blood samples from the prospective study were shipped frozen or at room temperature prior to DNA extraction.

Via the germline V gene (reference sequence), CDR1 is SGHNT and CDR2 YYREEE. There are 15 amino acids in the CDR3, from cysteine to phenylalanine inclusive. The entry retains the CDR3 DNA only, 45 bases that are in frame from base 1. The junction shows trimming of 4 bases on V and 3 bases on J, plus 11 bases between the germline ends. Comments on this clone: Its antigen remains undetermined. The input lacks base qualities; no much larger clone sits a single base away.

TCRbeta CDR3 regions were amplified from genomic DNA using the immunoSEQ Assay, a bias-controlled multiplex PCR. In the original analysis: Nucleated cell counts per sample were estimated from amplification of reference gene primers within the assay. To quantify the absolute abundance of each unique TCRbeta CDR3 rearrangement, sequence reads were collapsed and filtered. For each sample, productive Simpson clonality was calculated as the square root of Simpson's diversity index across productive rearrangements. TCRdb stores this immuneACCESS table with in-frame sequences only. Part of the clones is absent; in the studies checked, under half of the shortfall reflects unresolved V genes, and no reason is known for the rest. V, J and clone size were drawn from that table, and D and trimming were deduced from the DNA. This sample lists about 370,000 clones; more than 80% were detected once. Approximately 1% of the sample rests with the top ten.

The sequenced material came from PBMCs or T cells enriched from blood (not recorded which). The chain was built from TRBV5-4 and TRBJ2-6, with a tentative D gene TRBD2 over 6 matching bases. The origin of this receptor is a man younger than 35 who had recovered from COVID-19. The nucleotide sequence is TGTGCCAGCAGCCTGGGCGGGGTTGGGGCCAACGTCCTGACTTTC. This gives the protein CASSLGGVGANVLTF.